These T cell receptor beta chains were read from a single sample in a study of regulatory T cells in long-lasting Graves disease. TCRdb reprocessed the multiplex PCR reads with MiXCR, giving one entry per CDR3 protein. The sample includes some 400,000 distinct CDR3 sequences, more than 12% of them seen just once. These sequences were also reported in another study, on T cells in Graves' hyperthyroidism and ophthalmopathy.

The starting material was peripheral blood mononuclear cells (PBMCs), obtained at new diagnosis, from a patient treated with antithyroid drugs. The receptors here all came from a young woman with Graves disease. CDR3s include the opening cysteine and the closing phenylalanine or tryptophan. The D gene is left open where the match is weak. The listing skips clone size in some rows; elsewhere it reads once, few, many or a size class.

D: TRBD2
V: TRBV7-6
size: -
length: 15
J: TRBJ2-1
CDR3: CASSPSSGPYNEQFF
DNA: TGTGCCAGCAGCCCGTCTAGCGGACCCTACAATGAGCAGTTCTTC

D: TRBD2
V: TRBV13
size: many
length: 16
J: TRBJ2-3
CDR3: CASSQRVAGVTDTQYF
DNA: TGTGCCAGCAGCCAGAGGGTAGCGGGAGTTACAGATACGCAGTATTTT

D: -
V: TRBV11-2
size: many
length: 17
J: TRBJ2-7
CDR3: CASSSRRVGATSYEQYF
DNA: TGTGCCAGCAGCTCCCGTCGGGTGGGAGCAACCTCCTACGAGCAGTACTTC

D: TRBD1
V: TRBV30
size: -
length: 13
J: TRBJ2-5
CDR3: CAWRRGGTETQYF
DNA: TGTGCCTGGAGGCGAGGGGGCACAGAGACCCAGTACTTC

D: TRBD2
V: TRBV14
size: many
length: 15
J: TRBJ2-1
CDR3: CASSPVLAGRDEQFF
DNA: TGTGCCAGCAGCCCCGTATTAGCGGGGCGGGATGAGCAGTTCTTC

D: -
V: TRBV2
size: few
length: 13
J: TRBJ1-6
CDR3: CASTTDRYSPLHF
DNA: TGTGCCAGCACAACAGACCGATATTCACCCCTCCACTTT

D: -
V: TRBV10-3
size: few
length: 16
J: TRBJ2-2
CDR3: CAISELRDIKTGELFF
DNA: TGTGCCATCAGTGAGTTGCGGGACATAAAAACCGGGGAGCTGTTTTTT

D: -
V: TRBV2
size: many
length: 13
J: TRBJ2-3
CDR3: CASVRDLTDTQYF
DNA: TGTGCCAGCGTGAGGGACTTAACAGATACGCAGTATTTT

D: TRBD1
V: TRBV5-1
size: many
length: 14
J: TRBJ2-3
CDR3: CASSSGQNTDTQYF
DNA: TGCGCCAGCAGCTCGGGACAGAACACAGATACGCAGTATTTT

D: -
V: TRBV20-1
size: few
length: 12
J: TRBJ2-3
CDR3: CSAINSRDTQYF
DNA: TGCAGTGCCATAAATTCGCGAGATACGCAGTATTTT

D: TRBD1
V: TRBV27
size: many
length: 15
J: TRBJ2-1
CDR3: CASRPGTGLANEQFF
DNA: TGTGCCAGCAGACCCGGGACAGGGCTGGCCAATGAGCAGTTCTTC

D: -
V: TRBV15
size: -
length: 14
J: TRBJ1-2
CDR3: CATSREGGEHGYTF
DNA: TGTGCCACCAGCAGAGAGGGAGGGGAGCATGGCTACACCTTC

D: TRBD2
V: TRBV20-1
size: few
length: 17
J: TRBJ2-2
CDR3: CSARDPNSGRNTGELFF
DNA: TGCAGTGCTAGAGATCCCAACAGCGGGAGGAACACCGGGGAGCTGTTTTTT

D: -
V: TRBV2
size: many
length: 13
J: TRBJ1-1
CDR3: CASGSAWNTEAFF
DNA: TGTGCCTCAGGGAGTGCCTGGAACACTGAAGCTTTCTTT

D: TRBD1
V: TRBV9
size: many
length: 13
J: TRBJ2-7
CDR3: CASSVEEDREQYF
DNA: TGTGCCAGCAGCGTAGAGGAGGACAGGGAGCAGTACTTC

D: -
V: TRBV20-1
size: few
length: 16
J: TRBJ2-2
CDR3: CSARPPGSLNTGELFF
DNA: TGCAGTGCTAGACCCCCCGGCAGCCTGAACACCGGGGAGCTGTTTTTT

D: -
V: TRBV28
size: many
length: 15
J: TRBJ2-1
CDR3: CASRPGGDRHNEQFF
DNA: TGTGCCAGCAGGCCAGGGGGGGACAGGCACAATGAGCAGTTCTTC

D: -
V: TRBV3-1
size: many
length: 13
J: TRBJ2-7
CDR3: CASSQDSGREQYF
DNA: TGTGCCAGCAGCCAAGATTCGGGACGCGAGCAGTACTTC

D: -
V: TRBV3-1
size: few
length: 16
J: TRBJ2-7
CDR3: CASSQGRELQVLEQYF
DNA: TGTGCCAGCAGCCAAGGCCGGGAACTCCAAGTCTTGGAGCAGTACTTC

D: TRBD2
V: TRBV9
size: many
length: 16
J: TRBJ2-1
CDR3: CASSVGLAGYYNEQFF
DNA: TGTGCCAGCAGCGTAGGTTTAGCGGGATACTACAATGAGCAGTTCTTC

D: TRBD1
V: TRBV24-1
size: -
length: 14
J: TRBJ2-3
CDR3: CATTAPTGLDTQYF
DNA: TGTGCCACCACTGCCCCGACAGGGTTGGATACGCAGTATTTT

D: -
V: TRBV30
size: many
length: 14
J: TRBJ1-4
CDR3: CASQSTARNEKLFF
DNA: TGTGCCTCCCAATCGACAGCAAGAAATGAAAAACTGTTTTTT

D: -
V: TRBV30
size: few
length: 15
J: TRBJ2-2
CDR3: CAWSVGGVHTGELFF
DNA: TGTGCCTGGAGTGTAGGCGGAGTCCACACCGGGGAGCTGTTTTTT

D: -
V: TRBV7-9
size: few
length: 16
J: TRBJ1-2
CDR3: CASSPGSWAANYGYTF
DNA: TGTGCCAGCAGCCCGGGATCGTGGGCCGCTAACTATGGCTACACCTTC

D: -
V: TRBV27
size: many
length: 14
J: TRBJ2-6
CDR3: CASSLDPGANVLTF
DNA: TGTGCCAGCAGTTTAGACCCTGGGGCCAACGTCCTGACTTTC

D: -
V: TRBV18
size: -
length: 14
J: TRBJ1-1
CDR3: CASSPGGGDTEAFF
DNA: TGTGCCAGCTCACCAGGTGGTGGAGACACTGAAGCTTTCTTT

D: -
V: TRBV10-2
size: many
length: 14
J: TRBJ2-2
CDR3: CASSDRTNTGELFF
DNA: TGCGCCAGCAGTGACCGGACGAACACCGGGGAGCTGTTTTTT

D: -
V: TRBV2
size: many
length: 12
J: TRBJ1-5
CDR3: CATGLQGEPQHF
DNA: TGTGCCACCGGACTCCAAGGGGAGCCCCAGCATTTT

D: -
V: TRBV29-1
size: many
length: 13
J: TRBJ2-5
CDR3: CSAEMGRQETQYF
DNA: TGCAGCGCCGAAATGGGACGACAAGAGACCCAGTACTTC

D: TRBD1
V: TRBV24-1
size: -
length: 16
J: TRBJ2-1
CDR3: CATSGPGTGPYNEQFF
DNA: TGTGCCACCAGTGGCCCCGGGACAGGTCCGTACAATGAGCAGTTCTTC

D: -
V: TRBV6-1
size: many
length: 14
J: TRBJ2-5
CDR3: CASSEPRAGETQYF
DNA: TGTGCCAGCAGTGAACCCAGGGCGGGAGAGACCCAGTACTTC

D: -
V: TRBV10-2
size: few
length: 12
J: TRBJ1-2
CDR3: CASSEQGRTNTF
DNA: TGCGCCAGCAGTGAGCAGGGCCGTACCAACACCTTC

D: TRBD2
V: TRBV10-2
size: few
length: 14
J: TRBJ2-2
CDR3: CASSEKRETGELFF
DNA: TGCGCCAGCAGTGAGAAGCGGGAGACCGGGGAGCTGTTTTTT

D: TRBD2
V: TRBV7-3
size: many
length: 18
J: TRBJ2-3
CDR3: CASSLSPTTSGRTDTQYF
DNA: TGTGCCAGCAGCTTAAGTCCCACGACTAGCGGGAGAACAGATACGCAGTATTTT

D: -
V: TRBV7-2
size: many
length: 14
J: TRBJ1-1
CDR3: CASSVMSGGTEAFF
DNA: TGTGCCAGCAGCGTCATGTCTGGGGGCACTGAAGCTTTCTTT

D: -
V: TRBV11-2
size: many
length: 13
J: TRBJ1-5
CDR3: CASSADWNQPQHF
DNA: TGTGCCAGCAGTGCTGACTGGAATCAGCCCCAGCATTTT

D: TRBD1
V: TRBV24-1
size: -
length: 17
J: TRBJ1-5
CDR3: CATSGADRGDSNQPQHF
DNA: TGTGCCACCAGTGGCGCCGACAGGGGAGATAGCAATCAGCCCCAGCATTTT

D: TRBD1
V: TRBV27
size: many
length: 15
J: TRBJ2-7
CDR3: CASSLSGTAHYEQYF
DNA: TGTGCCAGCAGTTTATCCGGGACAGCCCACTACGAGCAGTACTTC

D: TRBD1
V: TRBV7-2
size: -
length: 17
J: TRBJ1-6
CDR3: CASSSTGNGGIDSPLHF
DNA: TGTGCCAGCAGCTCGACAGGGAACGGAGGGATCGACTCACCCCTCCACTTT

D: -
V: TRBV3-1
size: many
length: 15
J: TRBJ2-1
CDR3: CASSQKGLGGYEQFF
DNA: TGTGCCAGCAGCCAAAAAGGACTTGGGGGCTATGAGCAGTTCTTC

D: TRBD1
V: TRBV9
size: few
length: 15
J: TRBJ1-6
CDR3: CASSQGAESNSPLHF
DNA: TGTGCCAGCAGCCAGGGGGCAGAATCGAATTCACCCCTCCACTTT

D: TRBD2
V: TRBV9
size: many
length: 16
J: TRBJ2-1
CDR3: CASSFSGRAGDAEQFF
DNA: TGTGCCAGCAGTTTTAGCGGGAGGGCCGGGGATGCTGAGCAGTTCTTC

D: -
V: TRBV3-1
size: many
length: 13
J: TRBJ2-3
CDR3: CASSQATPDTQYF
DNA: TGTGCCAGCAGCCAAGCTACTCCTGATACGCAGTATTTT

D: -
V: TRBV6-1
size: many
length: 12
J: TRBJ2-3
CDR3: CASSDISGQQYF
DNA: TGTGCCAGCAGTGATATTAGCGGCCAGCAGTATTTT

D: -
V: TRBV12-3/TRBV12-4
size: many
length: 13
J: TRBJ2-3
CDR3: CASRMRSTDTQYF
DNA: TGTGCCAGCAGGATGAGAAGCACAGATACGCAGTATTTT

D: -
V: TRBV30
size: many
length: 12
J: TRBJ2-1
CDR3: CAWGVTDNEQFF
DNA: TGTGCCTGGGGGGTTACAGACAATGAGCAGTTCTTC

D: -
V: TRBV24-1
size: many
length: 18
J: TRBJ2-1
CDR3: CATSGLVSGPSSYNEQFF
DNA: TGTGCCACCAGTGGTCTTGTATCGGGTCCAAGCTCCTACAATGAGCAGTTCTTC

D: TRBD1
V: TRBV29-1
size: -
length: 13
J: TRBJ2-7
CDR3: CSVKGQISYEQYF
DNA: TGCAGCGTTAAGGGACAGATCTCCTACGAGCAGTACTTC

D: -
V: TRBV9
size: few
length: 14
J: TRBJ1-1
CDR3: CASSAGLGGTEAFF
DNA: TGTGCCAGCAGCGCAGGCCTCGGAGGCACTGAAGCTTTCTTT

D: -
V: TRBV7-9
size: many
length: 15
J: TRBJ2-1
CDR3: CASLDTGSKDNEQFF
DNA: TGTGCCAGCTTAGACACCGGTTCAAAGGACAATGAGCAGTTCTTC